This TCR beta chain came from a study of PD-1 blockade in classical Hodgkin lymphoma. Study findings and constraints: Baseline diversity resembling that of newly diagnosed patients was seen in complete responders. Repertoires differed for reasons still undefined, possibly disease activity or prior therapy. Relapsed/refractory patients reportedly had the lowest baseline TCR diversity, below newly diagnosed patients, who were below healthy donors.

Germline CDR1 and CDR2: LNHNV and YYDKDF (reference sequence). J was trimmed by 1 base and V by 0 bases; bases with no gene match: 5. This CDR3 region has 16 residues. With respect to this clone: Its antigen is unidentified.

Profiling relied on immunoSEQ multiplex PCR, and the TCRdb table lists in-frame clones only, not all of them. The sample lists under 30,000 clones; 71% were seen once. All the patients suffered relapse after autologous stem cell transplantation, and brentuximab vedotin exposure differed. Best responses fell into complete response, partial response or progressive disease. The source material was peripheral blood mononuclear cells (PBMCs), sampled before the second cycle of nivolumab. The chain combines TRBV15 with TRBJ1-1; TRBD1 matches at 7 bases. The receptor was isolated from a human donor with classical Hodgkin lymphoma. CDR3 sequence: CATSREQGTKNTEAFF. CDR3 DNA: TGTGCCACCAGCAGAGAACAGGGGACTAAGAACACTGAAGCTTTCTTT.